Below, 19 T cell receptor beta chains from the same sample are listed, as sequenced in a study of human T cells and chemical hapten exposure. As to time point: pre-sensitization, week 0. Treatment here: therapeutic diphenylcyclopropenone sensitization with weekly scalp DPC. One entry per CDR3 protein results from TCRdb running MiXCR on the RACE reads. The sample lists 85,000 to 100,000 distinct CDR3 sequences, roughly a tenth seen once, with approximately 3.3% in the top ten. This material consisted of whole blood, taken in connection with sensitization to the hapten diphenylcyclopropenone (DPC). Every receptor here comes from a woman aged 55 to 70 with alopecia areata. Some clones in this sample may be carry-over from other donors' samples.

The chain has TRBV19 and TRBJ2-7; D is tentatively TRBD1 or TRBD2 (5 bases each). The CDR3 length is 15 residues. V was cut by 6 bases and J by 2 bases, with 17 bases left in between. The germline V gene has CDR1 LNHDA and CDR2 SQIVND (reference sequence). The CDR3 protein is CASSDPGAKTYEQYF. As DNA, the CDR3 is TGTGCCAGTAGCGATCCCGGGGCCAAAACCTACGAGCAGTACTTC.

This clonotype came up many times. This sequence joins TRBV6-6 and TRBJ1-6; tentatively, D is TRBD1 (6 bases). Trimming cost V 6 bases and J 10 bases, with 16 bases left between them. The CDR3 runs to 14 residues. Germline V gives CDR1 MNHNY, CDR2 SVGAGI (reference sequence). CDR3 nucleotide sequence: TGTGCCAGCAGCCGGAACAGGGTGAAATCACCCCTCCACTTT. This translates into CASSRNRVKSPLHF.

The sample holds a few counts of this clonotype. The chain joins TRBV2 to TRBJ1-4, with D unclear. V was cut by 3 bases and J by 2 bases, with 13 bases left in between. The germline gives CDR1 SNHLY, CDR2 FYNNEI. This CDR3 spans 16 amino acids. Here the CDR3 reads CASSERPYGTNEKLFF. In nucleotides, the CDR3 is TGTGCCAGCAGTGAGAGACCCTACGGGACTAATGAAAAACTGTTTTTT.

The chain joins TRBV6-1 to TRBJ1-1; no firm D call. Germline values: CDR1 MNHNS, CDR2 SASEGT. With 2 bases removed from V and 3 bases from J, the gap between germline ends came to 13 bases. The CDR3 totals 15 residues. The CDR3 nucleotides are TGTGCCAGCAGTGAATCACCGGTGGGGTACACTGAAGCTTTCTTT. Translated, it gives CASSESPVGYTEAFF.

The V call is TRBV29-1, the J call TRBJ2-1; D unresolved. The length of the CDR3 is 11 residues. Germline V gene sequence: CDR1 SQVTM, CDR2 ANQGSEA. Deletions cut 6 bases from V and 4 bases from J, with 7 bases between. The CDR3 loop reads CSVGEYNEQFF. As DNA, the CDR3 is TGCAGCGTCGGAGAGTACAATGAGCAGTTCTTC.

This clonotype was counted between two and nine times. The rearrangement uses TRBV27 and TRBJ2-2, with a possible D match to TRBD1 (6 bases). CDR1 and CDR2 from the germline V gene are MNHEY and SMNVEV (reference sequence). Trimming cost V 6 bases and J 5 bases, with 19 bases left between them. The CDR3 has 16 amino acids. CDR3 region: CASSRTRRGSTGELFF. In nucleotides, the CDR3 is TGTGCCAGCAGCCGGACCCGCAGGGGAAGTACCGGGGAGCTGTTTTTT.

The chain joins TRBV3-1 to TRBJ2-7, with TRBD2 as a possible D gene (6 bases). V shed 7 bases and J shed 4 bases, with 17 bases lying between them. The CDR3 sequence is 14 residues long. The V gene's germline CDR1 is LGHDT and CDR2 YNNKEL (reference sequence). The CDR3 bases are TGTGCCAGCACCAATACGCGGGAACAATACGAGCAGTACTTC. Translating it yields CASTNTREQYEQYF.

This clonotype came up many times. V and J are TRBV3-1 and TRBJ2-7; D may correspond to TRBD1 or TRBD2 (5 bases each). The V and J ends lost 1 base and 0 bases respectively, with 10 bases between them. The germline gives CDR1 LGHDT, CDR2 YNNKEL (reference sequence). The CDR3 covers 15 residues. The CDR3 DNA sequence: TGTGCCAGCAGCCAAGCGGCAGGGAGCTCCTACGAGCAGTACTTC. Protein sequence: CASSQAAGSSYEQYF.

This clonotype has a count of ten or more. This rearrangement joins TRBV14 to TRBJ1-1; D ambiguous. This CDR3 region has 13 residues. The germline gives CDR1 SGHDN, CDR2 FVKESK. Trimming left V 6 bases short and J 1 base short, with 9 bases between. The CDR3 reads CASRASGNTEAFF. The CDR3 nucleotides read TGTGCCAGCAGGGCAAGCGGGAACACTGAAGCTTTCTTT.

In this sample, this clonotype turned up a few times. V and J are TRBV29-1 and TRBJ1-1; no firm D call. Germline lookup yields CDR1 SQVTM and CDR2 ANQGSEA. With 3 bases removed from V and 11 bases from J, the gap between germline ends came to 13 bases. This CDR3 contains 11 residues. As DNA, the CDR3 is TGCAGCGTTGACGAGGGAAGAAAGGCTTTCTTT. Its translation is CSVDEGRKAFF.

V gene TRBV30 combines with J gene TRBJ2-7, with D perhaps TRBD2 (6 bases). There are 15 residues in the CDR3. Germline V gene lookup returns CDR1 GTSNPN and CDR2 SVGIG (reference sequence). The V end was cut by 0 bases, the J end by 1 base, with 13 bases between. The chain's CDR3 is CAWSVGGDRSYEQYF. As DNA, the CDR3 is TGTGCCTGGAGTGTAGGAGGGGATCGGTCCTACGAGCAGTACTTC.

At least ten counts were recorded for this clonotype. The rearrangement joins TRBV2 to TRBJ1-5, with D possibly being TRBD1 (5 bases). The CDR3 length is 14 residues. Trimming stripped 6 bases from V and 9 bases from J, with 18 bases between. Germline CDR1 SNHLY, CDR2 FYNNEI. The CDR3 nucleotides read TGTGCCAGCAGGGTAGACAGTCAGGAGGGGCCCCAGCATTTT. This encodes CASRVDSQEGPQHF.

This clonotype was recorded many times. The CDR3 spells CATSDQNYNEQFF. DNA of the CDR3: TGTGCCACCAGTGACCAAAACTACAATGAGCAGTTCTTC. The V call is TRBV24-1, the J call TRBJ2-1; D is undetermined. Looked up from germline, CDR1 is KGHDR and CDR2 is SFDVKD. V lost 4 bases and J 3 bases, leaving 6 bases between the germline ends. This CDR3 is built from 13 residues.

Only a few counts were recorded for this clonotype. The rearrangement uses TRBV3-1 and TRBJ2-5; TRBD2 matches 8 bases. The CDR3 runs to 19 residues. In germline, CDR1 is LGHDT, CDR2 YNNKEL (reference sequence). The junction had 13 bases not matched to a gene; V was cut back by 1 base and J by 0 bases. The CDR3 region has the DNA TGTGCCAGCAGCCAAGGACCGCTAGCGGGCTGGGTGTACCAAGAGACCCAGTACTTC. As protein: CASSQGPLAGWVYQETQYF.

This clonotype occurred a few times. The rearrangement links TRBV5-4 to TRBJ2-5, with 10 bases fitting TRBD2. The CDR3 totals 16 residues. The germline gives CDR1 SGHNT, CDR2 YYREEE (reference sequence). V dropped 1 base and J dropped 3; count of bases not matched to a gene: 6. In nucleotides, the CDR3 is TGTGCCAGCAGCTTGACACTAGCGGGGAATAAAGAGACCCAGTACTTC. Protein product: CASSLTLAGNKETQYF.

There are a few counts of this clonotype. The CDR3 sequence is CASSPGGANGANVLTF. The CDR3 DNA reads as TGTGCCAGCAGCCCAGGGGGCGCGAATGGGGCCAACGTCCTGACTTTC. This chain connects TRBV6-1 to TRBJ2-6; the match to TRBD1 covers 8 bases. This CDR3 spans 16 amino acids. The V gene end was trimmed by 6 bases and the J gene end by 3 bases; junction bases not matched to a gene: 7. From germline, CDR1 is MNHNS and CDR2 SASEGT.

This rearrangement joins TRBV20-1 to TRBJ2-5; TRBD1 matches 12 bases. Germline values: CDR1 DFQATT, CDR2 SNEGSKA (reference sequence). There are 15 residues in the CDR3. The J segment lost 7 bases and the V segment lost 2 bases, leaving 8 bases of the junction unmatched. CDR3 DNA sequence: TGCAGTGCTAGAAAGGGACAGGGGGCGTTGGGGACCCAGTACTTC. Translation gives CSARKGQGALGTQYF.

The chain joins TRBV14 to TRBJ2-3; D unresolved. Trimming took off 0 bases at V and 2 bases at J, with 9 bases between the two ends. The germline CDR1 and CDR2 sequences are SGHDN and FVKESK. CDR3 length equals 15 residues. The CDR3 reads CASSQDFRPTDTQYF. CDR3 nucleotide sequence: TGTGCCAGCAGCCAAGATTTTCGTCCCACAGATACGCAGTATTTT.

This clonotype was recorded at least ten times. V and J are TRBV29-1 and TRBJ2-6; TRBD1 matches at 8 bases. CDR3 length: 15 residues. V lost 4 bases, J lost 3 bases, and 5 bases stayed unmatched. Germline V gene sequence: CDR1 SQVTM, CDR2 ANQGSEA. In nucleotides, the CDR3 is TGCAGCGTTGGCGGGACAGGACATGGGGCCAACGTCCTGACTTTC. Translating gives CSVGGTGHGANVLTF.